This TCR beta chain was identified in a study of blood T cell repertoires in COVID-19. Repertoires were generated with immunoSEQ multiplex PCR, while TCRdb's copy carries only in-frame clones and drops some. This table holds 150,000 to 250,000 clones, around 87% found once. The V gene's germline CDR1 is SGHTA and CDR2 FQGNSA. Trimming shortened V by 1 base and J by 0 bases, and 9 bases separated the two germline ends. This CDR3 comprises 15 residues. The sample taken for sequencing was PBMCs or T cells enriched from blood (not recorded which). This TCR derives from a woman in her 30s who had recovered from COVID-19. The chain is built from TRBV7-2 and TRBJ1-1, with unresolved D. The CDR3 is CASSLVYGVNTEAFF. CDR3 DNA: TGTGCCAGCAGCTTAGTTTACGGAGTGAACACTGAAGCTTTCTTT.